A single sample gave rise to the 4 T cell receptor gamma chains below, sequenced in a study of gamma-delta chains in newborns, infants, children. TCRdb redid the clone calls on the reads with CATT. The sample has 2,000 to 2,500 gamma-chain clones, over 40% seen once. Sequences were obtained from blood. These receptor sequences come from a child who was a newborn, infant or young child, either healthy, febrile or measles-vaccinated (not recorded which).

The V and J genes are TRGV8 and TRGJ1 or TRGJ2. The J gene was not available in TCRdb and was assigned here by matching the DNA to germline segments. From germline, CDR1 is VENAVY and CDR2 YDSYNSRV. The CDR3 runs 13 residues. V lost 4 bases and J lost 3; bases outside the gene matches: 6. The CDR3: CATWEQVYYKKLF. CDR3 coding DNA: TGTGCCACCTGGGAGCAAGTTTATTATAAGAAACTCTTT.

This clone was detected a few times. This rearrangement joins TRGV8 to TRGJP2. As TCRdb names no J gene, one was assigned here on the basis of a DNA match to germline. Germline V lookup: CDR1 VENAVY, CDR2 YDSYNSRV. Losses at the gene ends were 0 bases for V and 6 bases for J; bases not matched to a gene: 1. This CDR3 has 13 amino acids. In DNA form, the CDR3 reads TGTGCCACCTGGGATAGGGGTGATTGGATCAAGACGTTT. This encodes CATWDRGDWIKTF.

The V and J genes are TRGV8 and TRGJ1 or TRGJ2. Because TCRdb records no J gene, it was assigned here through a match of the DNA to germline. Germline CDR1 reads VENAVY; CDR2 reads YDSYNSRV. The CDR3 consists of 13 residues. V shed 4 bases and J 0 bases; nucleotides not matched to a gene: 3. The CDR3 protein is CATWEQNYYKKLF. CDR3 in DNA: TGTGCCACCTGGGAACAGAATTATTATAAGAAACTCTTT.

For the CDR3, the DNA is TGTGCCACCTGGGCTCGGCAGGATTATTATAAGAAACTCTTT. Its translation is CATWARQDYYKKLF. V is TRGV8 and J is TRGJ1 or TRGJ2. TCRdb supplies no J gene; here it was assigned by aligning the nucleotide sequence to germline. CDR3 length: 14 amino acids. Trimming removed 5 bases from V and 2 bases from J; junction bases left unmatched: 9. Germline CDR1 is VENAVY and CDR2 is YDSYNSRV.